These 16 T cell receptor beta chains originate from one sample sequenced in a study of blood T cell repertoires in COVID-19. Using immunoSEQ multiplex PCR, the repertoire was profiled, and TCRdb retains in-frame clones only, with some absent. The sample lists 100,000 to 150,000 clones, roughly 90% occurring once. The sample taken for sequencing was peripheral blood. These receptors were obtained from a man between 45 and 60 years old with acute or convalescent COVID-19.

This chain joins TRBV4-1 and TRBJ1-1, with unresolved D. V was trimmed by 5 bases and J by 5 bases, leaving 12 bases between them. CDR3 length: 13 residues. CDR1 MGHRA and CDR2 YSYEKL come from the germline V gene. CDR3 sequence (DNA): TGCGCCAGCAGCGAGAGTTGGAGGACTGAAGCTTTCTTT. Protein sequence: CASSESWRTEAFF.

The rearrangement uses TRBV4-1 and TRBJ2-7; the D gene is possibly TRBD2 (5 bases). Trimming stripped 0 bases from V and 2 bases from J, with 17 bases between. The CDR3 runs 17 residues. Germline V lookup: CDR1 MGHRA, CDR2 YSYEKL. The DNA for the CDR3 is TGCGCCAGCAGCCAAGAAGGTTCTCGTGGAGGCACCTACGAGCAGTACTTC. Translation: CASSQEGSRGGTYEQYF.

On this clone: The germline gene is not matched at one end of the junction; a read error may be the cause. This chain connects TRBV10-3 to TRBJ2-7; 8 bases align to TRBD2. The CDR3 totals 16 residues. From germline, CDR1 is ENHRY and CDR2 SYGVKD. The CDR3 sequence: CTISESEREYSYEQYF. The DNA for the CDR3 is TGTACCATCAGTGAGTCCGAGCGGGAGTACTCCTACGAGCAGTACTTC.

The rearrangement joins TRBV7-2 to TRBJ2-2, with 12 bases aligning to TRBD2. CDR1 and CDR2 from the germline V gene are SGHTA and FQGNSA. V gave up 6 bases and J gave up 6 bases; unmatched junction bases: 5. The CDR3 length is 15 residues. CDR3 sequence: CASRPSGRAAGELFF. The CDR3 bases are TGTGCCAGCAGACCTAGCGGGAGGGCCGCCGGGGAGCTGTTTTTT.

V is TRBV5-4 and J is TRBJ2-3, with 8 nucleotides matching TRBD2. There are 16 residues in the CDR3. Germline V CDR1 and CDR2: SGHNT, YYREEE (reference sequence). The J segment lost 5 bases and the V segment lost 4 bases, leaving 12 bases of the junction unmatched. The CDR3 spells CASSAGLAGGGDTQYF. The CDR3 nucleotides are TGTGCCAGCAGCGCCGGACTAGCCGGAGGCGGAGATACGCAGTATTTT.

The chain uses TRBV15 and TRBJ1-5; D perhaps matches TRBD1 (6 bases). The CDR3 has 16 amino acids. CDR1 is LNHNV, CDR2 YYDKDF, per germline (reference sequence). V lost 4 bases and J lost 3, with 16 bases in between. CDR3 residues: CATSKSRGLLNQPQHF. CDR3 coding DNA: TGTGCCACCAGCAAAAGCAGGGGTCTGCTCAATCAGCCCCAGCATTTT.

The rearrangement uses TRBV11-3 and TRBJ2-2, with 8 bases fitting TRBD1. The J segment lost 4 bases and the V segment lost 5 bases, leaving 9 bases of the junction unmatched. Looked up from germline, CDR1 is SGHNT and CDR2 is YENEEA. The CDR3 has 16 amino acids. The CDR3 loop is CASSLRGRGGTGELFF. CDR3 coding DNA: TGTGCCAGCAGCCTCAGGGGGCGCGGCGGCACCGGGGAGCTGTTTTTT. The variable domain in full, completed from reference TRBV11-3 and TRBJ2-2, reads EAGVVQSPRYKIIEKKQPVAFWCNPISGHNTLYWYLQNLGQGPELLIRYENEEAVDDSQLPKDRFSAERLKGVDSTLKIQPAELGDSAVYLCASSLRGRGGTGELFFGEGSRLTVL.

V is TRBV3-1 (or the pseudogene TRBV3-2) and J is TRBJ2-1; perhaps TRBD2 as D (5 bases). The CDR3 extends over 16 amino acids. Germline V gene data show CDR1 as LGHDT and CDR2 as YNNKEL (reference sequence). Trimming cost V 1 base and J 6 bases, with 16 bases left between them. DNA of the CDR3: TGTGCCAGCAGCCAAGTTGCGGTCAGCGGACGCAATGAGCAGTTCTTC. Its protein product is CASSQVAVSGRNEQFF.

CDR3 region: CASSNIGTGNTEAFF. The CDR3 nucleotides read TGTGCCAGTAGTAACATAGGGACAGGGAACACTGAAGCTTTCTTT. This rearrangement joins TRBV19 to TRBJ1-1; 8 positions agree with TRBD1. The CDR3 has 15 amino acids. Looked up from germline, CDR1 is LNHDA and CDR2 is SQIVND (reference sequence). V was pared by 4 bases and J by 1 base, with 5 bases of the junction left unmatched.

This rearrangement joins TRBV29-1 to TRBJ2-7; TRBD1 is a possible D gene (6 bases). Germline lookup yields CDR1 SQVTM and CDR2 ANQGSEA. This CDR3 has 11 amino acids. Trimming stripped 4 bases from V and 4 bases from J, with 8 bases between. The CDR3 region is CSVGTGYEQYF. DNA for the CDR3: TGCAGCGTTGGAACAGGGTACGAGCAGTACTTC.

The chain couples TRBV19 to TRBJ1-2; D possibly corresponds to TRBD1 (6 bases). V lost 3 bases, J lost 4 bases, and 9 bases lay in between. Germline CDR1 is LNHDA and CDR2 is SQIVND (reference sequence). The CDR3 length is 13 residues. The CDR3 nucleotides read TGTGCCAGTAGTATCGGGGACACCTATGGCTACACCTTC. This encodes CASSIGDTYGYTF.

This clone was seen a single time. The chain combines TRBV7-8 with TRBJ2-3; 7 bases align to TRBD1. V lost 1 base to trimming and J lost 2 bases; unmatched junction nucleotides: 12. The CDR3 sequence is 18 residues long. Looked up from germline, CDR1 is SGHVS and CDR2 is FQNEAQ. Here the CDR3 DNA reads TGTGCCAGCAGCTTAGGGCTCAGGGGGAGTCGTATCACAGATACGCAGTATTTT. As protein: CASSLGLRGSRITDTQYF.

The rearrangement uses TRBV6-5 and TRBJ2-3, with D possibly TRBD1 on 5 matching bases. With 6 bases removed from V and 0 bases from J, the gap between germline ends came to 10 bases. The germline gives CDR1 MNHEY, CDR2 SVGAGI. The CDR3 is 14 residues long. The CDR3 coding sequence is TGTGCCAGCAGGGGGCGCCTCAGCACAGATACGCAGTATTTT. Translation gives CASRGRLSTDTQYF.

In this sample, this clone turned up a few times. The chain recombines TRBV5-5 with TRBJ2-3; D ambiguous. Looked up from germline, CDR1 is SGHKS and CDR2 is YYEKEE (reference sequence). This CDR3 has 13 amino acids. Trimming removed 4 bases at V and 1 base at J, with 7 bases between. The CDR3, as DNA: TGTGCCAGCAGCATGGCTGGCACAGATACGCAGTATTTT. It translates to CASSMAGTDTQYF.

The chain carries TRBV14 and TRBJ2-1; TRBD1 aligns across 10 bases. The germline V gene encodes CDR1 SGHDN and CDR2 FVKESK. The CDR3 consists of 16 residues. V was clipped by 2 bases and J by 2 bases; unmatched bases: 3. The CDR3 DNA is TGTGCCAGCAGCCAACTAGGGACAGGGGCCTACAATGAGCAGTTCTTC. Its translation is CASSQLGTGAYNEQFF. The full variable domain, completed using reference TRBV14 and TRBJ2-1, is EAGVTQFPSHSVIEKGQTVTLRCDPISGHDNLYWYRRVMGKEIKFLLHFVKESKQDESGMPNNRFLAERTGGTYSTLKVQPAELEDSGVYFCASSQLGTGAYNEQFFGPGTRLTVL.

This chain links TRBV19 with TRBJ1-1; 8 bases are shared with TRBD1. The CDR3 has 13 residues. Germline V CDR1 and CDR2: LNHDA, SQIVND (reference sequence). The J segment lost 4 bases and the V segment lost 3 bases, leaving 1 base of the junction unmatched. The CDR3: CASSMGTGTEAFF. Here the CDR3 DNA reads TGTGCCAGTAGTATGGGGACAGGCACTGAAGCTTTCTTT.